This T cell receptor (beta chain) was recorded in a study of shared T cell receptors in the human thymus. TCRdb's table, derived via immunoSEQ multiplex PCR, lists solely in-frame clones and lacks some. The sample holds hundreds of thousands of clones, 80% to 90% seen once. From germline, CDR1 is GTSNPN and CDR2 SVGIG (reference sequence). V lost 4 bases, J lost 5 bases, and 16 bases stayed unmatched. This CDR3 spans 18 amino acids. This sample also belongs to another study, concerning human thymus T cells. That source notes: The donor group consisted of healthy Finnish infants who were having corrective surgery for congenital heart defects. The source of the thymus tissue was resections taken during corrective heart surgery. Highly overlapping thymic repertoires among unrelated individuals were reported in related research.

V usage is TRBV30 and J usage is TRBJ2-1; 11 nucleotides match TRBD2. Sequenced input: thymocytes. The source of this sequence is a boy younger than two with a congenital heart defect. This CDR3 reads CAWMNRGPGLADHNEQFF. In DNA, the CDR3 is TGTGCCTGGATGAACAGGGGGCCGGGACTAGCGGACCACAATGAGCAGTTCTTC.